This note documents a single T cell receptor (beta chain) sequence. Profiled with immunoSEQ multiplex PCR; TCRdb holds only in-frame clones, not every one. The table records 9,500 to 15,000 clones, 80% to 85% of them present only once. This CDR3 has 12 amino acids. V lost 2 bases and J 8 bases, leaving 12 bases between the germline ends. Germline V CDR1 and CDR2: GTSNPN, SVGIG (reference sequence). This specimen belongs to a study of T cell repertoires in ileal Crohn's disease. The time point here: neoterminal ileum biopsy at postoperative endoscopy, about 6 months after surgery. This chain joins TRBV30 and TRBJ1-2; maybe TRBD1 (5 bases). Sample: ileal tissue. The sequence was collected from an adult with Crohn's disease. The CDR3 reads CAWSLGAEGYTF. Written as DNA, the CDR3 is TGTGCCTGGAGTCTAGGGGCGGAAGGCTACACCTTC. Full variable domain (remainder filled in from reference TRBV30 and TRBJ1-2): SQTIHQWPATLVQPVGSPLSLECTVEGTSNPNLYWYRQAAGRGLQLLFYSVGIGQISSEVPQNLSASRPQDRQFILSSKKLLLSDSGFYLCAWSLGAEGYTFGSGTRLTVV.